These 8 T cell receptor beta chains came from one sample sequenced in a study of T cell responses to AZD1222 COVID-19 vaccine. Using immunoSEQ multiplex PCR, the repertoire was profiled, and TCRdb retains in-frame clones only, with some absent. The sample includes 99,000 or so clones, approximately 93% of them seen just once. The material was peripheral blood, obtained on day 0 of AZD1222 vaccination. The receptors here all came from an adult in good health.

The chain has TRBV3-1 (or the pseudogene TRBV3-2) and TRBJ2-6; 11 bases are a match to TRBD2. The CDR3 runs 16 residues. Trimming cost V 5 bases and J 0 bases; bases outside gene matches: 0. CDR1 is LGHDT, CDR2 YNNKEL, per germline (reference sequence). The CDR3, as DNA: TGTGCCAGCAGCGGGACTAGCGGCTCTGGGGCCAACGTCCTGACTTTC. It specifies CASSGTSGSGANVLTF.

The rearrangement links TRBV13 to TRBJ2-1; D not resolved. V was pared by 3 bases and J by 4 bases, with 16 bases between. Germline V gene sequence: CDR1 PRHDT, CDR2 FYEKMQ (reference sequence). The CDR3 totals 16 residues. CDR3 DNA sequence: TGTGCCAGCAGCTTTCGAGTCTTTTCGGAGTACAATGAGCAGTTCTTC. Protein sequence: CASSFRVFSEYNEQFF.

This clone was counted a single time. This chain uses TRBV9 with TRBJ2-1, with D perhaps matching TRBD2 (5 bases). The V gene's germline CDR1 is SGDLS and CDR2 YYNGEE. The CDR3 is 15 residues long. Trimming took 0 bases from V and 2 from J, leaving 9 bases between them. DNA for the CDR3: TGTGCCAGCAGCGTAGGTATAGCGCCCTACAATGAGCAGTTCTTC. This encodes CASSVGIAPYNEQFF.

The CDR3 reads CASSPRIGMGSQAFF. In DNA form, the CDR3 reads TGTGCCAGCAGCCCCAGAATTGGGATGGGGTCCCAAGCTTTCTTT. V is TRBV11-3 and J is TRBJ1-1; no definite D call. The CDR3 has 15 residues. Germline CDR1 SGHNT, CDR2 YENEEA. Trimming cost V 5 bases and J 9 bases, with 22 bases left between them.

The table lists this clone with a count of one. The CDR3, as DNA: TGTGCCAGCAGCGAGGGACCTAGCGGGAAGAATTTAGCCTACGAGCAGTACTTC. Amino acids: CASSEGPSGKNLAYEQYF. This rearrangement joins TRBV9 to TRBJ2-7; 9 positions agree with TRBD2. The germline CDR1 and CDR2 sequences are SGDLS and YYNGEE. Trimming removed 3 bases from V and 2 bases from J; junction bases left unmatched: 15. CDR3 size: 18 residues.

The V call is TRBV6-5, the J call TRBJ1-2; TRBD1 matches at 9 bases. V shed 6 bases and J 1 base; nucleotides not matched to a gene: 6. The germline CDR1 and CDR2 sequences are MNHEY and SVGAGI. This CDR3 has 15 residues. The CDR3 DNA is TGTGCCAGCAGCCGGGACAGGGCGAATAACTATGGCTACACCTTC. Translation: CASSRDRANNYGYTF.

This chain joins TRBV11-3 and TRBJ2-2, with TRBD2 matching 11 bases. The germline gives CDR1 SGHNT, CDR2 YENEEA. J lost 7 bases, V lost 1 base, and 8 bases had no gene match. This CDR3 comprises 17 residues. CDR3 region: CASSLALLAGVGGELFF. Here the CDR3 DNA reads TGTGCCAGCAGCTTAGCCCTACTAGCGGGAGTTGGCGGGGAGCTGTTTTTT. Drawing the rest from reference TRBV11-3 and TRBJ2-2, the complete variable domain is EAGVVQSPRYKIIEKKQPVAFWCNPISGHNTLYWYLQNLGQGPELLIRYENEEAVDDSQLPKDRFSAERLKGVDSTLKIQPAELGDSAVYLCASSLALLAGVGGELFFGEGSRLTVL.

The V call is TRBV7-9, the J call TRBJ2-7; D gene uncertain. The CDR3 covers 15 residues. V lost 1 base to trimming and J lost 0 bases, with 10 bases between them. Germline V gene sequence: CDR1 SEHNR, CDR2 FQNEAQ (reference sequence). The CDR3 DNA sequence: TGTGCCAGCAGCTTAGACTTAGGAAGCTCCTACGAGCAGTACTTC. This encodes CASSLDLGSSYEQYF.